This TCR beta chain originates from a study of response to subunit inactivated influenza vaccine. Findings and limits, study-wide: The authors offered the suggestion that each seasonal influenza vaccination recruits few new T cells.

For this clonotype: Its antigen remains unidentified.

V lost 5 bases and J lost 2, with 16 bases in between. In germline, CDR1 is DFQATT, CDR2 SNEGSKA (reference sequence). The CDR3 loop spans 14 amino acids. TCRdb analysed the RT-PCR reads with MiXCR anew, one entry per CDR3 protein. The table lists around 650,000 distinct CDR3 sequences, around 14% of them singletons, with roughly 10% in the top ten. The V and J genes are TRBV20-1 and TRBJ2-7, with D perhaps TRBD1 (5 bases). The material was PBMCs from blood, obtained 12 days after vaccination. The TCR originated in a man aged 45-65 years who received an inactivated influenza vaccine. This CDR3 reads CSARRQRLPYEQYF. The CDR3, as DNA: TGCAGTGCTCGTAGACAGAGACTCCCCTACGAGCAGTACTTC.